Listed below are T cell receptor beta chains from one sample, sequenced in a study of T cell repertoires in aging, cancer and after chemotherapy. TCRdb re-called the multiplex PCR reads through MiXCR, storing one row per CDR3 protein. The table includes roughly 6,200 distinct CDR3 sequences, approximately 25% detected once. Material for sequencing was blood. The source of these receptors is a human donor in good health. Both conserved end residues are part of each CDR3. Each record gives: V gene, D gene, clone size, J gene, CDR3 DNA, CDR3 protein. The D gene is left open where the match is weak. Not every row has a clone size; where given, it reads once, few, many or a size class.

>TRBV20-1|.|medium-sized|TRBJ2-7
TGCAGTGTTACTGGCCGGCGCGAGCGGAGCTCCTACGAGCAGTACTTC
CSVTGRRERSSYEQYF
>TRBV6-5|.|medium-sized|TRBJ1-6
TGTGCCAGCAGCCGACAAGTGAATTCACCCCTCCACTTT
CASSRQVNSPLHF
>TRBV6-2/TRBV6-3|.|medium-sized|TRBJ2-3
TGTGCCAGCAGTTACTCATGGGATACGCAGTATTTT
CASSYSWDTQYF
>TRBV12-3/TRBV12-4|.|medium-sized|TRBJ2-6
TGTGCCAGCAGTTTAGCGGGAGGTGCTGGGGCCAACGTCCTGACTTTC
CASSLAGGAGANVLTF
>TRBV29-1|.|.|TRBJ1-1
TGCAGCGTTGTCGGGGAGAACACTGAAGCTTTCTTT
CSVVGENTEAFF
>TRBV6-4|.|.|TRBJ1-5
TGTGCCAGCAGTGAATCCCGGGGGCAGCCCCAGCATTTT
CASSESRGQPQHF
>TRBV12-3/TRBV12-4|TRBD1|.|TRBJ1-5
TGTGCCAGCAGTCGACGGACAGGGGGCGGCAATCAGCCCCAGCATTTT
CASSRRTGGGNQPQHF
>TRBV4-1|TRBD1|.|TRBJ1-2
TGCGCCAGCAGCCCCGAAGACAGGGGAGATAAAGACTTC
CASSPEDRGDKDF
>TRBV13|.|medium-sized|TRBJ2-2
TGTGCCAGCAGCCAAACCCCGGGGCTAGGTGTCGGGGAGCTGTTTTTT
CASSQTPGLGVGELFF
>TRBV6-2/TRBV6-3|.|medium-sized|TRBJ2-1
TGTGCCAGCACGGAAGCAGGGAGATACAATGAGCAGTTCTTC
CASTEAGRYNEQFF
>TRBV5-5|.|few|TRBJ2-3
TGTGCCAGCAGCTTGGAGCTAGTTTATCCAGATACGCAGTATTTT
CASSLELVYPDTQYF
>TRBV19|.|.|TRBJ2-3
TGTGCCAGTAGTATTACAGGGACAGATACGCAGTATTTT
CASSITGTDTQYF
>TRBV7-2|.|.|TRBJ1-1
TGCGCCAGCAGCCCGGATGGGGATGGCACTGAAGCTTTCTTT
CASSPDGDGTEAFF
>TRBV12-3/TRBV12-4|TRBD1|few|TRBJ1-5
TGTGCCAGCAGTTTGGGGACAGGGGGTCTAGAGAGCAATCAGCCCCAGCATTTT
CASSLGTGGLESNQPQHF
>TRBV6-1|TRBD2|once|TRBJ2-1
TGTGCCAGCAGTTCTAGCGGGAGGGCCGCTAATGAGCAGTTCTTC
CASSSSGRAANEQFF
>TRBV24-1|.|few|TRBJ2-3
TGTGCCACCAGTGATCAGGACGGGCATACGCAGTATTTT
CATSDQDGHTQYF